This TCR beta chain was recorded in a study of blood T cell repertoires in COVID-19. Study context: Some COVID-19 samples were acute and others convalescent; all came from the United States, Italy and Spain. The cDNA or gDNA used as material had been derived from T cells, B-cell-depleted T cells, or PBMCs.

As handled by the study authors: Quantification of nucleated cells was approximated via reference gene primer amplification. Sequencing used immunoSEQ multiplex PCR; TCRdb keeps in-frame clones, though not all of them. That table furnishes V, J and clone size, whereas the DNA furnished D and trimming. The table has some 340,000 clones, 80% to 90% seen once. This clone was counted a single time. Germline CDR1 reads SGHVS; CDR2 reads FQNEAQ. V lost 1 base and J lost 1, with 4 bases in between. The CDR3 has 13 residues. The sample consisted of peripheral blood. The chain couples TRBV7-8 to TRBJ1-1; D not resolved. The receptor comes from a man aged 30-40 years with active or convalescent COVID-19. This CDR3 is CASSLGQNTEAFF. The CDR3 DNA follows: TGTGCCAGCAGCTTAGGGCAGAACACTGAAGCTTTCTTT.